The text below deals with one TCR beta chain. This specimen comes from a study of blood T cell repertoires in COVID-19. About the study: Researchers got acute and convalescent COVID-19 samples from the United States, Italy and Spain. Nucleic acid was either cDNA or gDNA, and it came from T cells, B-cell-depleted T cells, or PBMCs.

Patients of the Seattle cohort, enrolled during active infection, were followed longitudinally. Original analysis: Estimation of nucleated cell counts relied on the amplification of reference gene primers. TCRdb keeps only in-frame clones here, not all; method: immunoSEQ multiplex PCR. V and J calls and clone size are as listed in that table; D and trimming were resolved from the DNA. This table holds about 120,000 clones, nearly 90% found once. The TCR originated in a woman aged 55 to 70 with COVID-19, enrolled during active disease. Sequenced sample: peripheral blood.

In nucleotides, the CDR3 is TGTGCCAGCAGTCCGTCAACGACCGGACAGGGTATTATGAACACTGAAGCTTTCTTT. Encoded protein: CASSPSTTGQGIMNTEAFF. The chain has TRBV6-6 and TRBJ1-1; 8 positions match TRBD1. There are 19 residues in the CDR3. V lost 5 bases to trimming and J lost 0 bases; unmatched junction nucleotides: 17. Germline CDR1 MNHNY, CDR2 SVGAGI (reference sequence).